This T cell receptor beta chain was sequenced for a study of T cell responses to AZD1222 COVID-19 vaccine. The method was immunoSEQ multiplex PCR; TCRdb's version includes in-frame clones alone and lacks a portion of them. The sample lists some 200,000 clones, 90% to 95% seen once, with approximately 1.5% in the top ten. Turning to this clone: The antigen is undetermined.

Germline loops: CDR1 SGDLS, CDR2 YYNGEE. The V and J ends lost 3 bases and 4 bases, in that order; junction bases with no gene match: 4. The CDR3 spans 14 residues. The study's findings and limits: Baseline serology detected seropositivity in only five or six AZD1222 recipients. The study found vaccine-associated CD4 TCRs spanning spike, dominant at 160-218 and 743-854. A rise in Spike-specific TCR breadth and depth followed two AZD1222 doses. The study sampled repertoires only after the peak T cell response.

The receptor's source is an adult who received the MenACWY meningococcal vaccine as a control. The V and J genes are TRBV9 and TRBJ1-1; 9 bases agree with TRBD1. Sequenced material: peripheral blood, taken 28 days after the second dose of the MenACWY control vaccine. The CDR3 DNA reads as TGTGCCAGCAGCGCGGGACAGGGCGGCACTGAAGCTTTCTTT. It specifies CASSAGQGGTEAFF.